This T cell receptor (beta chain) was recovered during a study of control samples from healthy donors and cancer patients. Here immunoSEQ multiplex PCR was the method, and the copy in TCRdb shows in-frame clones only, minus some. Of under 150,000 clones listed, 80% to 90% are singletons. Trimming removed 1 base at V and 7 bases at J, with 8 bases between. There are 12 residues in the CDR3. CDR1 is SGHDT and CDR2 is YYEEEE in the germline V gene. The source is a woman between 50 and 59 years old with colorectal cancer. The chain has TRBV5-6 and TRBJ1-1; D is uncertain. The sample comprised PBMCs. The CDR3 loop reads CASSLRRGEAFF. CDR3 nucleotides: TGTGCCAGCAGCTTGAGGCGGGGTGAAGCTTTCTTT.